The rows below give T cell receptor beta chains drawn from one sample of a study of cytomegalovirus exposure and HLA in healthy donors. The table came from immunoSEQ multiplex PCR; TCRdb's copy has only in-frame clones and leaves some out. The table lists 85,000 to 130,000 clones, about three quarters of them singletons. Sequencing input: PBMCs. These receptors came from a boy aged 10-17 years in good health and CMV-seronegative. Both conserved end residues are part of each CDR3. The order of the fields is CDR3 protein, CDR3 DNA, D gene, clone size, J gene, V gene. A D gene is named only where the DNA matches it firmly. The size entry is marked missing in some rows and otherwise reads once, few, many or a size class.

CDR3aa: CSVAGRLNTEAFF
CDR3nt: TGCAGCGTTGCAGGCCGGTTGAACACTGAAGCTTTCTTT
d_gene: .
abundance: .
j_gene: TRBJ1-1
v_gene: TRBV29-1

CDR3aa: CASSRAGVSTEAFF
CDR3nt: TGTGCCAGCAGCCGAGCCGGTGTGAGCACTGAAGCTTTCTTT
d_gene: .
abundance: .
j_gene: TRBJ1-1
v_gene: TRBV6-5

CDR3aa: CASSRGTSGTYEQYF
CDR3nt: TGCGCCAGCAGCCGAGGGACTAGCGGGACCTACGAGCAGTACTTC
d_gene: TRBD2
abundance: .
j_gene: TRBJ2-7
v_gene: TRBV4-1

CDR3aa: CASSARGNNQPQHF
CDR3nt: TGTGCCAGCAGCGCCCGGGGAAACAATCAGCCCCAGCATTTT
d_gene: .
abundance: .
j_gene: TRBJ1-5
v_gene: TRBV7-6

CDR3aa: CSAKGDTQYF
CDR3nt: TGCAGTGCCAAGGGGGATACGCAGTATTTT
d_gene: .
abundance: once
j_gene: TRBJ2-3
v_gene: TRBV20-1

CDR3aa: CASSMYGSNQPQHF
CDR3nt: TGTGCCAGTAGTATGTACGGGAGCAATCAGCCCCAGCATTTT
d_gene: .
abundance: .
j_gene: TRBJ1-5
v_gene: TRBV19

CDR3aa: CASSVEIKGTEAFF
CDR3nt: TGTGCCAGCAGCGTAGAGATTAAGGGGACTGAAGCTTTCTTT
d_gene: .
abundance: once
j_gene: TRBJ1-1
v_gene: TRBV9

CDR3aa: CASSSLGGVHNEQFF
CDR3nt: TGCGCCAGCAGCTCCCTCGGCGGGGTCCACAATGAGCAGTTCTTC
d_gene: .
abundance: .
j_gene: TRBJ2-1
v_gene: TRBV5-1

CDR3aa: CASSQVRGRSNEKLFF
CDR3nt: TGTGCCAGCAGCCAAGTACGTGGGCGTTCTAATGAAAAACTGTTTTTT
d_gene: .
abundance: .
j_gene: TRBJ1-4
v_gene: TRBV14

CDR3aa: CASSWGTAINEKLFF
CDR3nt: TGTGCCAGCAGCTGGGGGACAGCTATTAATGAAAAACTGTTTTTT
d_gene: TRBD1
abundance: .
j_gene: TRBJ1-4
v_gene: TRBV5-6

CDR3aa: CASSPTGHGNTIYF
CDR3nt: TGTGCCAGCAGCCCCACAGGGCACGGAAACACCATATATTTT
d_gene: .
abundance: .
j_gene: TRBJ1-3
v_gene: TRBV9

CDR3aa: CASSPRDKPYEQYF
CDR3nt: TGTGCCAGCAGCCCTCGGGACAAACCCTACGAGCAGTACTTC
d_gene: .
abundance: .
j_gene: TRBJ2-7
v_gene: TRBV28

CDR3aa: CASSSGRQDGTNYGYTF
CDR3nt: TGTGCCAGCAGCTCAGGTCGACAGGACGGAACTAACTATGGCTACACCTTC
d_gene: .
abundance: few
j_gene: TRBJ1-2
v_gene: TRBV9

CDR3aa: CASSPLNQETQYF
CDR3nt: TGTGCCAGCTCACCACTCAACCAAGAGACCCAGTACTTC
d_gene: .
abundance: once
j_gene: TRBJ2-5
v_gene: TRBV18

CDR3aa: CASGGASGSYNEQFF
CDR3nt: TGTGCCAGCGGAGGGGCTAGCGGATCCTACAATGAGCAGTTCTTC
d_gene: TRBD2
abundance: .
j_gene: TRBJ2-1
v_gene: TRBV9

CDR3aa: CASSRRDREYEQYF
CDR3nt: TGTGCCAGCAGTCGCCGGGACAGGGAGTACGAGCAGTACTTC
d_gene: TRBD1
abundance: few
j_gene: TRBJ2-7
v_gene: TRBV7-2

CDR3aa: CASSLGRGYEQFF
CDR3nt: TGTGCCAGCAGCCTCGGAAGGGGGTATGAGCAGTTCTTC
d_gene: .
abundance: .
j_gene: TRBJ2-1
v_gene: TRBV2

CDR3aa: CASSRVYSGTGDQPQHF
CDR3nt: TGCGCCAGCAGCCGAGTGTATTCCGGGACAGGGGATCAGCCCCAGCATTTT
d_gene: TRBD1
abundance: .
j_gene: TRBJ1-5
v_gene: TRBV4-3

CDR3aa: CASSLAGGPGTEAFF
CDR3nt: TGCGCCAGCAGCTTGGCCGGAGGTCCCGGGACTGAAGCTTTCTTT
d_gene: .
abundance: .
j_gene: TRBJ1-1
v_gene: TRBV5-1

CDR3aa: CASRPTGAYGYTF
CDR3nt: TGTGCCAGTCGACCCACAGGGGCCTATGGCTACACCTTC
d_gene: TRBD1
abundance: .
j_gene: TRBJ1-2
v_gene: TRBV19

CDR3aa: CASSLAGPYEQYF
CDR3nt: TGTGCCAGCAGTCTAGCGGGACCCTACGAGCAGTACTTC
d_gene: TRBD2
abundance: .
j_gene: TRBJ2-7
v_gene: TRBV25-1

CDR3aa: CASSFRGEGPYEQYF
CDR3nt: TGTGCCAGCAGCTTCCGAGGGGAGGGCCCCTACGAGCAGTACTTC
d_gene: TRBD2
abundance: once
j_gene: TRBJ2-7
v_gene: TRBV5-4